The clone carrying this T cell receptor (beta chain) was seen a handful of times. TCRdb analysed the reads with MiXCR anew, one entry per CDR3 protein. Counted here are about 300,000 distinct CDR3 sequences, about 26% occurring once; the ten biggest clones make up around 14%. The data originate from a study of T cell repertoires in cytomegalovirus infection. This CDR3 is built from 15 residues. CDR1 and CDR2 (germline): SGHRS, YFSETQ. The V end lost 1 base, the J end lost 7 bases, and 17 bases lay between the germline ends. The genes are TRBV5-1 and TRBJ1-2, with a weak D call TRBD1 (5 bases). This sequence was found in a human donor in good health (CMV status not recorded). Some clones in this sample may be carry-over from other donors' samples. The source material was PBMCs. The CDR3 region is CASSLRDSAGPGYTF. The DNA of the CDR3 is TGCGCCAGCAGCTTGCGCGACAGCGCAGGGCCTGGCTACACCTTC.